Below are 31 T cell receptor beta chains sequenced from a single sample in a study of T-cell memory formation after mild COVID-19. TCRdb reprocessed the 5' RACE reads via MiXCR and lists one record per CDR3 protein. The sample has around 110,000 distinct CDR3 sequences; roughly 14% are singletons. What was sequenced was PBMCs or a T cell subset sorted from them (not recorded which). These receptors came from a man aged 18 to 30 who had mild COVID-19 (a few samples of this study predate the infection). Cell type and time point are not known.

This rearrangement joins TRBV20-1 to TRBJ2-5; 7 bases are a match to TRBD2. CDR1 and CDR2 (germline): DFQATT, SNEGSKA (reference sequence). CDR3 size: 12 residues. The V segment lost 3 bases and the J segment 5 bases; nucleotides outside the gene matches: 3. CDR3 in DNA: TGCAGTGCTAGTGCGGGGGTTGAGACCCAGTACTTC. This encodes CSASAGVETQYF.

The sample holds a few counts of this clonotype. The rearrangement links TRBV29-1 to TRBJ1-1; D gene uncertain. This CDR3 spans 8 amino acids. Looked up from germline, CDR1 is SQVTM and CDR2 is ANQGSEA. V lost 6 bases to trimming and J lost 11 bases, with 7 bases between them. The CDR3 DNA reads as TGCAGCGTAGCCCCGGCTTTCTTT. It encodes CSVAPAFF.

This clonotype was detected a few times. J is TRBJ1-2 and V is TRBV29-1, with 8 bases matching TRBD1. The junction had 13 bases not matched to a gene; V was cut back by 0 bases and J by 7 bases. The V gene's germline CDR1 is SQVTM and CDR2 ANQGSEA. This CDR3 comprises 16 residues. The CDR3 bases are TGCAGCGTTGAAGATCGAAACAGGGGGGACGGTCGTGGCTACACCTTC. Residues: CSVEDRNRGDGRGYTF.

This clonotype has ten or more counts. The CDR3 DNA sequence: TGTGCCAGCAGCTTAGATCTCAGGGGTTCGGGCGAGACCCAGTACTTC. Encoded protein: CASSLDLRGSGETQYF. The rearrangement uses TRBV11-2 and TRBJ2-5; D is possibly TRBD1 (6 bases). Trimming pared 0 bases from V and 5 bases from J, leaving 16 bases between. The CDR3 sequence is 16 residues long. CDR1 and CDR2 (germline): SGHAT, FQNNGV.

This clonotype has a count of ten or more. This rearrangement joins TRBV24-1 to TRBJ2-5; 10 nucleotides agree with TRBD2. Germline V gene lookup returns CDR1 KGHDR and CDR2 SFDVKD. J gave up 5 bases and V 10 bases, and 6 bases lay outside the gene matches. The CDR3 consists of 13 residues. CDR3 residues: CATQRGGLETQYF. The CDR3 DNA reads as TGTGCCACGCAGCGGGGGGGCCTTGAGACCCAGTACTTC.

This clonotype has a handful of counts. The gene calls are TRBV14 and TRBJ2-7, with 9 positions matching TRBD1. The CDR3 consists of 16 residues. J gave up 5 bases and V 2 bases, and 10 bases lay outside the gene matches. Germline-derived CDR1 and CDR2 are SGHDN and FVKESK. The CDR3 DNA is TGTGCCAGCAGCCAAACCCGGGACAGGGAACGGCACGAGCAGTACGTC. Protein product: CASSQTRDRERHEQYV.

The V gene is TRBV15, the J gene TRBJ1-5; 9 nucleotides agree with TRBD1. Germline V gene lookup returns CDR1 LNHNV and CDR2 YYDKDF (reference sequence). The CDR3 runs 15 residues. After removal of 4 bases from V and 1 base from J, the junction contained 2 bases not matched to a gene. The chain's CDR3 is CATSKDRGSNQPQHF. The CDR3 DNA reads TGTGCCACCAGCAAGGACAGGGGAAGCAATCAGCCCCAGCATTTT.

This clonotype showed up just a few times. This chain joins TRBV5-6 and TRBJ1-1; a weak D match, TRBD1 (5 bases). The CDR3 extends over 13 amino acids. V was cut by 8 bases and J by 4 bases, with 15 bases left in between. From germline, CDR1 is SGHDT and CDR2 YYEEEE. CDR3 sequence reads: CASMTRGGTEAFF. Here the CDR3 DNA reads TGTGCCAGTATGACTAGGGGCGGCACTGAAGCTTTCTTT.

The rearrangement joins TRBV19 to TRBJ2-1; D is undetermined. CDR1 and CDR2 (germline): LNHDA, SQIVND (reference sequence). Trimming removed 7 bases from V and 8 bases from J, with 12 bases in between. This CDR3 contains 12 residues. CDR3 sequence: CASKLGNDEQFF. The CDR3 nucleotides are TGTGCCAGTAAATTAGGAAACGATGAGCAGTTCTTC.

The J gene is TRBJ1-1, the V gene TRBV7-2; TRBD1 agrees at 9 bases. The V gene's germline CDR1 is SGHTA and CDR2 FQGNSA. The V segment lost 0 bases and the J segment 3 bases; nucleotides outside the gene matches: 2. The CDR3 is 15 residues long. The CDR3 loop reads CASSLAGQGYTEAFF. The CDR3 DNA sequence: TGTGCCAGCAGCTTAGCGGGACAGGGTTACACTGAAGCTTTCTTT.

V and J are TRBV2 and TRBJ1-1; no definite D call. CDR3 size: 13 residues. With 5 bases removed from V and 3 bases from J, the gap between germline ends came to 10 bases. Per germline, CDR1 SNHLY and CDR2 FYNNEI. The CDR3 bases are TGTGCCAGCAGTCCAGGCAGATACACTGAAGCTTTCTTT. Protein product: CASSPGRYTEAFF.

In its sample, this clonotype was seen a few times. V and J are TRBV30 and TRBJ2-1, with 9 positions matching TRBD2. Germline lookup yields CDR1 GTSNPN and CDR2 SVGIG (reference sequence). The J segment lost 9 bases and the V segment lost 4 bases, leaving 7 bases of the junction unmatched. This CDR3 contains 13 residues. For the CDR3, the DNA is TGTGCCTGGACGAGACTAGCGGCCCGTGAGCAGTTCTTC. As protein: CAWTRLAAREQFF.

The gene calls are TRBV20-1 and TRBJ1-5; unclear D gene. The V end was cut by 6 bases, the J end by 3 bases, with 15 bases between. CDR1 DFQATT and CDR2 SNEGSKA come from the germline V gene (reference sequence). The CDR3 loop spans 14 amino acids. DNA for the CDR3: TGCAGTGCAGAGCTGTTCCCCTCCAATCAGCCCCAGCATTTT. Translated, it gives CSAELFPSNQPQHF.

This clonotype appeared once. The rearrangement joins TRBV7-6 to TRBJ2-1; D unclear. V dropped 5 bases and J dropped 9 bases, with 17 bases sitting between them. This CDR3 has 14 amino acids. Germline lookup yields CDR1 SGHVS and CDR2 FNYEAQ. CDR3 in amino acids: CASSQYRIQTEQFF. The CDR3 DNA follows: TGTGCCAGCAGCCAGTACAGAATACAAACTGAGCAGTTCTTC. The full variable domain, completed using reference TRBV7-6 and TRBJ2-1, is GAGVSQSPRYKVTKRGQDVALRCDPISGHVSLYWYRQALGQGPEFLTYFNYEAQQDKSGLPNDRFSAERPEGSISTLTIQRTEQRDSAMYRCASSQYRIQTEQFFGPGTRLTVL.

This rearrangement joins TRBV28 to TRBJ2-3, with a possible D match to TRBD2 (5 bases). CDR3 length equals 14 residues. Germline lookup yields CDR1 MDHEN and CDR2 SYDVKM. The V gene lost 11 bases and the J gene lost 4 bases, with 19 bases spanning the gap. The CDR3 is CAGSSGWRADTQYF. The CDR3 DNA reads TGTGCCGGTTCCTCGGGGTGGCGGGCAGATACGCAGTATTTT.

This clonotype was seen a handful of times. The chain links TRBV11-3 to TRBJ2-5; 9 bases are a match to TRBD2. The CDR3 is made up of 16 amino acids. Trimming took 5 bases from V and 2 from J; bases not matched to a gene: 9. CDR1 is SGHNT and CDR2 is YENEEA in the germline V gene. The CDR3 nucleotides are TGTGCCAGCAGCCCGGGGGCTAGCGGGGCGCAAGAGACCCAGTACTTC. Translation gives CASSPGASGAQETQYF.

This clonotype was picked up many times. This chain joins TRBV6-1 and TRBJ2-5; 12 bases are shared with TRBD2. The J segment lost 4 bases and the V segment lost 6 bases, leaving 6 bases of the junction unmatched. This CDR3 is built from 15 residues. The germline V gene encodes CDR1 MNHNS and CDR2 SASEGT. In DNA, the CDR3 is TGTGCCAGCAGCGAACTAGCGGGGGGATCAGAGACCCAGTACTTC. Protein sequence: CASSELAGGSETQYF.

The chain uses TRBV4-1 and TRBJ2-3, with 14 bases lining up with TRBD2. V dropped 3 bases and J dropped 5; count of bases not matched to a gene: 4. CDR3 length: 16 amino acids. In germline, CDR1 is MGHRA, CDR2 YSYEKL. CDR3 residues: CASSQGLAGDVDTQYF. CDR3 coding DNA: TGCGCCAGCAGCCAGGGACTAGCGGGGGATGTAGATACGCAGTATTTT.

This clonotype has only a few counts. CDR3 nucleotide sequence: TGTGCCAGCAGCTTAGGTGGGGGGAGATCCTACAATGAGCAGTTCTTC. As protein: CASSLGGGRSYNEQFF. The chain couples TRBV7-2 to TRBJ2-1; a possible D gene is TRBD2 (6 bases). Germline loops: CDR1 SGHTA, CDR2 FQGNSA. V was shortened by 1 base and J by 1 base, with 11 bases between the two germline ends. This CDR3 has 16 amino acids.

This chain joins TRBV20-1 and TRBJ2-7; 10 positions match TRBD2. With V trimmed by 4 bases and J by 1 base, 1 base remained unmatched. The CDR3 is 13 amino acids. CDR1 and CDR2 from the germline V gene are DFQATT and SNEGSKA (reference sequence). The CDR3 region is CSATSGGSYEQYF. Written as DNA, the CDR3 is TGCAGTGCTACTAGCGGGGGTTCCTACGAGCAGTACTTC.

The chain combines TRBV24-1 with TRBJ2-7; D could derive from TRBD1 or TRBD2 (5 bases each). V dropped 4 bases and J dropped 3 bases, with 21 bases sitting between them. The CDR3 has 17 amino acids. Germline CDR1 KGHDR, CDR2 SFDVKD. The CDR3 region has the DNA TGTGCCACCAGTGACTTGGCCCGGGACCGAATTTTCTACGAGCAGTACGTC. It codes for CATSDLARDRIFYEQYV.

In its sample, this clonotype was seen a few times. This CDR3 reads CASSPLDSYEQYF. In DNA, the CDR3 is TGTGCCAGCAGCCCGCTCGACAGCTACGAGCAGTACTTC. This chain uses TRBV7-6 with TRBJ2-7, with D perhaps matching TRBD1 (5 bases). Trimming cost V 5 bases and J 3 bases, with 11 bases left between them. This CDR3 is built from 13 residues. The V gene's germline CDR1 is SGHVS and CDR2 FNYEAQ.

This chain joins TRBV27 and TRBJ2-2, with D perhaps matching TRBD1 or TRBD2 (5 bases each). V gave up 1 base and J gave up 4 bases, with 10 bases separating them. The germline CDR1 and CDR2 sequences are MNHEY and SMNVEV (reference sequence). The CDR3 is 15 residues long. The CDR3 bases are TGTGCCAGCAGTTTATGGGGGTTCGGCACCGGGGAGCTGTTTTTT. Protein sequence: CASSLWGFGTGELFF.

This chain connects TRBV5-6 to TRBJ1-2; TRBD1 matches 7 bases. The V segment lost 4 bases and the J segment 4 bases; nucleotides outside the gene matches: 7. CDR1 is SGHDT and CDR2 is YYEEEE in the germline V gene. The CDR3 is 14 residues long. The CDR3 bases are TGTGCCAGCAGCCTTGGGACAGTCCTCTATGGCTACACCTTC. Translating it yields CASSLGTVLYGYTF.

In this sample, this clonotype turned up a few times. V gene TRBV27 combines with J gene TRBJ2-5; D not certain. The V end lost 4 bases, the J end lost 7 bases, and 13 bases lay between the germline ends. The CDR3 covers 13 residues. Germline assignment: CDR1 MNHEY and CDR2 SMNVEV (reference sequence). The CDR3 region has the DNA TGTGCCAGCAGTTCAAGTGAAGCCGGGACCCAGTACTTC. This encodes CASSSSEAGTQYF.

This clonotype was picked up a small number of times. The CDR3 protein is CASSLLRPYNEQFF. CDR3 sequence (DNA): TGTGCCAGCAGCCTCCTTAGACCTTACAATGAGCAGTTCTTC. The chain is built from TRBV11-2 and TRBJ2-1; no clear D. This CDR3 has 14 residues. Trimming removed 5 bases at V and 4 bases at J, with 12 bases between. Germline values: CDR1 SGHAT, CDR2 FQNNGV.

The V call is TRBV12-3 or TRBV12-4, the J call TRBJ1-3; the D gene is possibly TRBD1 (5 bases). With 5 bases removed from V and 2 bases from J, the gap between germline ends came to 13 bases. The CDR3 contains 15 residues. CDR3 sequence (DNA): TGTGCCAGCAGTCCAAACCAGGGAACTGGAAACACCATATATTTT. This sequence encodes CASSPNQGTGNTIYF.

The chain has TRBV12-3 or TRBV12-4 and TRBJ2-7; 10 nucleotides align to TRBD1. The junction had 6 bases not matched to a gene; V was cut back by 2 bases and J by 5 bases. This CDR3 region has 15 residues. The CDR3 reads CASSLPGQGYDEQYF. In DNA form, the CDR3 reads TGTGCCAGCAGTTTACCGGGACAGGGGTACGACGAGCAGTACTTC.

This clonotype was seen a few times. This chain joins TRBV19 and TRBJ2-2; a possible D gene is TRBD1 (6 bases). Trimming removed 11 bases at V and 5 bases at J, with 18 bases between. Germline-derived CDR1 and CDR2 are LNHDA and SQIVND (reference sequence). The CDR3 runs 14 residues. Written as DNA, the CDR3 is TGTGCCGGCGGAACAGGGAAGGGTACCGGGGAGCTGTTTTTT. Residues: CAGGTGKGTGELFF.

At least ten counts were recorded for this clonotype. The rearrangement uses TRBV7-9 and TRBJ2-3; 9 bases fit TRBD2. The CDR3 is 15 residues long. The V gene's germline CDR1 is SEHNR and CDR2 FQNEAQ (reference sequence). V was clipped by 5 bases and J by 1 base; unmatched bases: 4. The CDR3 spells CASSQAGGGTDTQYF. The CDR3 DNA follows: TGTGCCAGCAGCCAAGCGGGGGGAGGCACAGATACGCAGTATTTT.

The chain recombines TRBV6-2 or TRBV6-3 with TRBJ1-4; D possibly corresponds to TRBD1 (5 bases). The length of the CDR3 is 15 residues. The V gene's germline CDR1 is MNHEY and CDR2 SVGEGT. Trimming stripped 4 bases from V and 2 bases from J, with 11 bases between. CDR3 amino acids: CASSSPGRTNEKLFF. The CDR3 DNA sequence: TGTGCCAGCAGTTCTCCGGGACGTACTAATGAAAAACTGTTTTTT.